This TCR beta chain is drawn from a study of shared clonotypes between healthy human individuals. Study-wide results and caveats: Rarefaction indicated that sorted-subset sequencing remained incomplete although depth was large. Among non-shared clonotypes, generation probabilities were lower than among those shared by all four donors. Clonotype sharing across donors was expected to vary with sequencing depth.

Note on this clone: Its antigen is unidentified.

Measured with immunoSEQ multiplex PCR; TCRdb has only the in-frame clones, and not every one. The sample contains over 2 million clones, less than 95% of which appear only once. Naive CD8 cells comprised CD45RO-negative, CCR7-positively selected cells, excluding terminally differentiated effector memory CD45RA+ cells. The CDR3 is made up of 14 amino acids. The V end was cut by 2 bases, the J end by 6 bases, with 11 bases between. Looked up from germline, CDR1 is LNHDA and CDR2 is SQIVND (reference sequence). The rearrangement uses TRBV19 and TRBJ2-1; D gene ambiguous. Sequencing was performed on naive CD8+ T cells sorted from blood. This clonotype was obtained from a man aged 18 to 30 in good health. CDR3 protein: CASSIWQPPNEQFF. The DNA of the CDR3 is TGTGCCAGTAGTATATGGCAACCCCCCAATGAGCAGTTCTTC.